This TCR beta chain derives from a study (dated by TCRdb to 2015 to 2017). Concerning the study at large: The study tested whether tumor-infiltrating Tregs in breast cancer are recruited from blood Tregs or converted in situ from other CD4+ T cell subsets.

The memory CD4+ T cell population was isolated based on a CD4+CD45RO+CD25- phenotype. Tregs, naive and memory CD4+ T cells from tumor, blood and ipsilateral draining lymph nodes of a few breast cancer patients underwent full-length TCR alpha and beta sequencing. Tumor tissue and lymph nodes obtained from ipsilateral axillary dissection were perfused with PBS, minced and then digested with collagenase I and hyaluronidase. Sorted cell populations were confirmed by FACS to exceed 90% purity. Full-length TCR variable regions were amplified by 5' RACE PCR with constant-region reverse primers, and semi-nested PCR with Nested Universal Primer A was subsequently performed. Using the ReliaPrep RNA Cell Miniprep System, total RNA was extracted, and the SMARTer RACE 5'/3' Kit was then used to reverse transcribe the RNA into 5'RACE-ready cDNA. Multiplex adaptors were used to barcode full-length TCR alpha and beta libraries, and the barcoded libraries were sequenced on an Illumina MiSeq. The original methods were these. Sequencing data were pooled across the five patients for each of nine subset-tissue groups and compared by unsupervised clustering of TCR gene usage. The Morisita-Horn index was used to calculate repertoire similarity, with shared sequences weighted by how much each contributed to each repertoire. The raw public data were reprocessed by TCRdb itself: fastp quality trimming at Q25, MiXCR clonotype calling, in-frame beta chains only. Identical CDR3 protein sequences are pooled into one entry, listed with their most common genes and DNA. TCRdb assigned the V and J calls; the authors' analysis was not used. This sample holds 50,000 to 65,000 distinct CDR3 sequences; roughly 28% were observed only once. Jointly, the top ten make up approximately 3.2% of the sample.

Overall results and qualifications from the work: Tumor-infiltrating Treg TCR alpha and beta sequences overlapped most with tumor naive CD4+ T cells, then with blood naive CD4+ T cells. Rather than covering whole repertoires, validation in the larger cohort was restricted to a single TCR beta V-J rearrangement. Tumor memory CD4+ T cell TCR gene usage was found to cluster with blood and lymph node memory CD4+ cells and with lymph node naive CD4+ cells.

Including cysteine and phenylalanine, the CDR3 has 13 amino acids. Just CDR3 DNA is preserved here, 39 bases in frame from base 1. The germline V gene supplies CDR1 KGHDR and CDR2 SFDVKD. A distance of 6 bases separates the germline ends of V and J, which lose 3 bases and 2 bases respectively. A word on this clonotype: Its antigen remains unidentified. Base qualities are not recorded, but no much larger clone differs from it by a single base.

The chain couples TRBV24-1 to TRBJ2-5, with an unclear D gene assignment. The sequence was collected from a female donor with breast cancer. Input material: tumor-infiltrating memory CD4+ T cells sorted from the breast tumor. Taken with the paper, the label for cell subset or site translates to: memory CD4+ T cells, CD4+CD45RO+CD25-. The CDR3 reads CATSDPQQETQYF. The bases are TGTGCCACCAGTGATCCCCAGCAAGAGACCCAGTACTTC.